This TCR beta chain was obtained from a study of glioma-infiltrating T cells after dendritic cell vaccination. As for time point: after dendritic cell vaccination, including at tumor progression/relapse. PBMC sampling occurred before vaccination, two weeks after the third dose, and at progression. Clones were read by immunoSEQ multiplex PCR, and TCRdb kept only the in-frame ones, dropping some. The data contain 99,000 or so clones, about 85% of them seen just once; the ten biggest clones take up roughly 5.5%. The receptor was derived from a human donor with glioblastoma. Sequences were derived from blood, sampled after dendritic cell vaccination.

The CDR3 here is CASSHGTSGAYEQYF. As DNA, the CDR3 is TGTGCCAGCAGCCACGGGACTAGCGGAGCCTACGAGCAGTACTTC. The chain employs TRBV28 and TRBJ2-7; the match to TRBD2 covers 11 bases. The ends lost 6 bases at V and 2 bases at J; junction bases unmatched: 6. The CDR3 is 15 amino acids. CDR1 MDHEN and CDR2 SYDVKM come from the germline V gene.